These 28 T cell receptor beta chains came from one sample sequenced in a study of T cell responses to AZD1222 COVID-19 vaccine. TCRdb's copy holds only in-frame clones and misses some; the assay was immunoSEQ multiplex PCR. This sample has some 85,000 clones, with approximately 90% found just once. Sequencing used peripheral blood, obtained on day 0 of AZD1222 vaccination. The receptors derive from an adult in good health.

The count of this clone is one. V gene TRBV4-3 combines with J gene TRBJ1-4; possible D gene TRBD1, 5 bases. The CDR3 runs 16 residues. Looked up from germline, CDR1 is LGHNA and CDR2 is YSLEER. The V and J ends lost 0 bases and 8 bases respectively, with 16 bases between them. The CDR3: CASSQDRIGGGEKLFF. The CDR3 DNA reads as TGCGCCAGCAGCCAAGATCGGATTGGTGGGGGAGAAAAACTGTTTTTT.

The rearrangement uses TRBV9 and TRBJ2-2; 11 positions match TRBD2. The germline V gene has CDR1 SGDLS and CDR2 YYNGEE. The CDR3 is made up of 17 amino acids. V shed 7 bases and J 4 bases; nucleotides not matched to a gene: 12. Here the CDR3 DNA reads TGTGCCAGCGGAGGTCGACTAGCGGGACTTTCCACCGGGGAGCTGTTTTTT. This gives the protein CASGGRLAGLSTGELFF.

V and J are TRBV5-1 and TRBJ2-3, with a possible D match to TRBD1 (6 bases). Deletions cut 0 bases from V and 3 bases from J, with 11 bases between. The germline V gene has CDR1 SGHRS and CDR2 YFSETQ. This CDR3 contains 15 residues. The CDR3 region has the DNA TGCGCCAGCAGCTTGGCGCGACAGGAGACAGATACGCAGTATTTT. It is translated as CASSLARQETDTQYF. Using reference TRBV5-1 and TRBJ2-3 for the parts outside the CDR3, the full variable domain is KAGVTQTPRYLIKTRGQQVTLSCSPISGHRSVSWYQQTPGQGLQFLFEYFSETQRNKGNFPGRFSGRQFSNSRSEMNVSTLELGDSALYLCASSLARQETDTQYFGPGTRLTVL.

This clone has only one observation. The chain uses TRBV10-3 and TRBJ1-2; no definite D call. V gave up 0 bases and J gave up 8 bases, with 13 bases separating them. CDR3 size: 14 residues. Germline V CDR1 and CDR2: ENHRY, SYGVKD. In nucleotides, the CDR3 is TGTGCCATCAGTGAGTCGTTCCCCATGGGGGGCTACACCTTC. It yields the protein CAISESFPMGGYTF.

This chain joins TRBV5-1 and TRBJ1-6; 7 bases are a match to TRBD1. Germline loops: CDR1 SGHRS, CDR2 YFSETQ. The CDR3 spans 14 residues. With V trimmed by 2 bases and J by 10 bases, 6 bases remained unmatched. This chain's CDR3 is CASSFTGEGSPLHF. In DNA, the CDR3 is TGCGCCAGCAGCTTCACAGGGGAAGGATCACCCCTCCACTTT.

This chain connects TRBV19 to TRBJ2-5, with TRBD1 as a possible D gene (7 bases). V gave up 10 bases and J gave up 5 bases, with 20 bases separating them. The CDR3 sequence is 14 residues long. Germline-derived CDR1 and CDR2 are LNHDA and SQIVND (reference sequence). The CDR3 is CATSQGGSSETQYF. DNA of the CDR3: TGTGCCACCTCCCAGGGGGGAAGTTCGGAGACCCAGTACTTC.

The genes are TRBV2 and TRBJ2-2; TRBD1 is a possible D gene (6 bases). The CDR3 length is 14 residues. Germline CDR1 SNHLY, CDR2 FYNNEI. Between the trimmed V and J ends, which lost 4 bases and 1 base, there was a span of 7 bases. The CDR3 region is CASSAQGNTGELFF. The CDR3, as DNA: TGTGCCAGCAGTGCACAGGGGAACACCGGGGAGCTGTTTTTT.

The chain uses TRBV18 and TRBJ1-5, with no clear D. V was pared by 3 bases and J by 4 bases, with 10 bases between. The germline V gene encodes CDR1 KGHSH and CDR2 LQKENI. The CDR3 is 14 amino acids. CDR3 bases: TGTGCCAGCTCACCTGCATCAGTTAATCAGCCCCAGCATTTT. This sequence encodes CASSPASVNQPQHF.

J is TRBJ2-1 and V is TRBV5-4, with D perhaps TRBD1 (6 bases). The germline V gene encodes CDR1 SGHNT and CDR2 YYREEE (reference sequence). The ends were cut back, 7 bases at V and 5 bases at J, with 10 bases in the middle. This CDR3 contains 12 residues. CDR3 residues: CASRDTNNEQFF. The CDR3 DNA reads TGTGCCAGCCGGGACACCAACAATGAGCAGTTCTTC. Together with reference TRBV5-4 and TRBJ2-1, the CDR3 gives the full variable domain: ETGVTQSPTHLIKTRGQQVTLRCSSQSGHNTVSWYQQALGQGPQFIFQYYREEENGRGNFPPRFSGLQFPNYSSELNVNALELDDSALYLCASRDTNNEQFFGPGTRLTVL.

J is TRBJ2-3 and V is TRBV6-1; the D is unclear. The CDR3 spans 15 residues. The germline V gene encodes CDR1 MNHNS and CDR2 SASEGT. Trimming removed 1 base at V and 2 bases at J, with 10 bases between. The DNA of the CDR3 is TGTGCCAGCAGTGAAGTCGTTCTTAACACAGATACGCAGTATTTT. Its protein product is CASSEVVLNTDTQYF.

The chain combines TRBV5-6 with TRBJ1-6; D ambiguous. The CDR3 consists of 14 residues. Germline CDR1 SGHDT, CDR2 YYEEEE. Trimming cost V 2 bases and J 9 bases, with 12 bases left between them. In DNA, the CDR3 is TGTGCCAGCAGCTTTACCGGGATCGGTTCACCCCTCCACTTT. It is translated as CASSFTGIGSPLHF.

The rearrangement links TRBV18 to TRBJ2-5; D unclear. The germline V gene encodes CDR1 KGHSH and CDR2 LQKENI. CDR3 size: 13 residues. Between the trimmed V and J ends, which lost 3 bases and 2 bases, there was a span of 7 bases. The CDR3 nucleotides are TGTGCCAGCTCACCGCGAGTACAAGAGACCCAGTACTTC. This translates into CASSPRVQETQYF.

The chain employs TRBV7-2 and TRBJ2-5; the D is unclear. The CDR3 consists of 15 residues. Deletions cut 6 bases from V and 1 base from J, with 15 bases between. Looked up from germline, CDR1 is SGHTA and CDR2 is FQGNSA. Written as DNA, the CDR3 is TGTGCCAGCAGGTCTCCTACTACCACCCAAGAGACCCAGTACTTC. It is translated as CASRSPTTTQETQYF.

V gene TRBV4-3 combines with J gene TRBJ2-7; TRBD2 aligns across 11 bases. V gave up 0 bases and J gave up 5 bases; unmatched junction bases: 12. Germline V gene lookup returns CDR1 LGHNA and CDR2 YSLEER. The CDR3 has 18 residues. The CDR3 sequence: CASSQDPTSGSYLNEQYF. CDR3 DNA sequence: TGCGCCAGCAGCCAAGATCCCACTAGCGGGAGTTATCTGAACGAGCAGTACTTC.

The J gene is TRBJ1-1, the V gene TRBV6-5; 7 bases align to TRBD1. J lost 3 bases, V lost 8 bases, and 6 bases had no gene match. Germline CDR1 MNHEY, CDR2 SVGAGI. CDR3 length equals 13 residues. Here the CDR3 DNA reads TGTGCCAGCGGAAACAGGGGTCACACTGAAGCTTTCTTT. Translation gives CASGNRGHTEAFF.

V gene TRBV2 combines with J gene TRBJ2-3; D is possibly TRBD2 (8 bases). The CDR3 has 18 residues. Deletions cut 4 bases from V and 2 bases from J, with 22 bases between. Germline CDR1 reads SNHLY; CDR2 reads FYNNEI. CDR3 DNA sequence: TGTGCCAGCAGTGCCCTCCAGGGGGGCGGGAGGTCCACAGATACGCAGTATTTT. Translation: CASSALQGGGRSTDTQYF.

This chain connects TRBV27 to TRBJ2-1, with D possibly matching TRBD1 (6 bases). The CDR3 has 14 residues. CDR1 is MNHEY and CDR2 is SMNVEV in the germline V gene (reference sequence). V lost 2 bases and J 8 bases, leaving 13 bases between the germline ends. For the CDR3, the DNA is TGTGCCAGCAGTTTAATCAGGGGACGGGATGAGCAGTTCTTC. Its translation: CASSLIRGRDEQFF.

This chain uses TRBV30 with TRBJ2-1, with TRBD2 matching over 14 bases. The CDR3 contains 15 residues. CDR1 is GTSNPN, CDR2 SVGIG, per germline (reference sequence). V lost 4 bases, J lost 12 bases, and 11 bases stayed unmatched. CDR3 amino acids: CAWKMGTSGRRGQFF. CDR3 DNA: TGTGCCTGGAAAATGGGGACTAGCGGGAGAAGGGGGCAGTTCTTC.

The genes are TRBV2 and TRBJ2-7; D is unclear. Germline values: CDR1 SNHLY, CDR2 FYNNEI. Deletions cut 3 bases from V and 6 bases from J, with 9 bases between. This CDR3 has 12 amino acids. The CDR3 loop is CASSESSPEQYF. The CDR3 DNA reads as TGTGCCAGCAGTGAGTCAAGTCCCGAGCAGTACTTC.

This clone turned up a few times. The chain combines TRBV11-3 with TRBJ2-6; a possible D gene is TRBD1 (6 bases). The CDR3 has 14 amino acids. Trimming shortened V by 4 bases and J by 12 bases, and 16 bases separated the two germline ends. Germline CDR1 reads SGHNT; CDR2 reads YENEEA. The CDR3 coding sequence is TGTGCCAGCAGCTCATCGGGACACCCTCGCGTCCTGACTTTC. It encodes CASSSSGHPRVLTF.

The chain combines TRBV2 with TRBJ1-1, with D maybe TRBD1 (5 bases). CDR3 length: 14 residues. Germline V gene data show CDR1 as SNHLY and CDR2 as FYNNEI. V was pared by 3 bases and J by 3 bases, with 11 bases between. In DNA form, the CDR3 reads TGTGCCAGCAGTGAGGCAGGGCCCGACACTGAAGCTTTCTTT. It codes for CASSEAGPDTEAFF.

V usage is TRBV12-3 or TRBV12-4 and J usage is TRBJ2-7; 10 nucleotides match TRBD1. This CDR3 contains 12 residues. Germline trimming cut 8 bases from V and 6 bases from J; bases unmatched to any gene: 4. The CDR3 DNA sequence: TGTGCCAGCCTCCGGGACAGGGGCGAGCAGTACTTC. Translated, it gives CASLRDRGEQYF.

This chain joins TRBV14 and TRBJ2-7, with a weak D call TRBD1 (6 bases). V dropped 5 bases and J dropped 9 bases, with 17 bases sitting between them. Germline CDR1 reads SGHDN; CDR2 reads FVKESK. The CDR3 covers 13 residues. CDR3 coding DNA: TGTGCCAGCAGCGCCCGGACAGATGGGGGGCAGTACTTC. This sequence encodes CASSARTDGGQYF. The full variable domain, completed using reference TRBV14 and TRBJ2-7, is EAGVTQFPSHSVIEKGQTVTLRCDPISGHDNLYWYRRVMGKEIKFLLHFVKESKQDESGMPNNRFLAERTGGTYSTLKVQPAELEDSGVYFCASSARTDGGQYFGPGTRLTVT.

The DNA of the CDR3 is TGTGCCAGCAGTTTACAGGTTCTGGGCACAGATACGCAGTATTTT. It specifies CASSLQVLGTDTQYF. The V and J genes are TRBV28 and TRBJ2-3; no clear D. The CDR3 runs to 15 residues. CDR1 and CDR2 (germline): MDHEN, SYDVKM. Between the trimmed V and J ends, which lost 2 bases and 1 base, there was a span of 10 bases. The whole variable domain, remainder taken from reference TRBV28 and TRBJ2-3, is DVKVTQSSRYLVKRTGEKVFLECVQDMDHENMFWYRQDPGLGLRLIYFSYDVKMKEKGDIPEGYSVSREKKERFSLILESASTNQTSMYLCASSLQVLGTDTQYFGPGTRLTVL.

This sequence joins TRBV5-8 and TRBJ2-5; D uncertain. The V and J ends lost 1 base and 3 bases respectively, with 10 bases between them. The CDR3 consists of 14 residues. Germline lookup yields CDR1 SGHTS and CDR2 YDEGEE. The CDR3 region is CASSLPGVKETQYF. The CDR3 DNA reads TGTGCCAGCAGCTTGCCTGGGGTAAAAGAGACCCAGTACTTC.

The V gene is TRBV28, the J gene TRBJ2-6, with TRBD1 identical over 12 bases. Per germline, CDR1 MDHEN and CDR2 SYDVKM. The CDR3 is made up of 17 amino acids. The ends lost 7 bases at V and 2 bases at J; junction bases unmatched: 6. CDR3 sequence reads: CASTGTGGGPGANVLTF. The CDR3 DNA follows: TGTGCCAGCACTGGGACAGGGGGCGGTCCTGGGGCCAACGTCCTGACTTTC. Variable domain in full (rest from reference TRBV28 and TRBJ2-6): DVKVTQSSRYLVKRTGEKVFLECVQDMDHENMFWYRQDPGLGLRLIYFSYDVKMKEKGDIPEGYSVSREKKERFSLILESASTNQTSMYLCASTGTGGGPGANVLTFGAGSRLTVL.

V gene TRBV19 combines with J gene TRBJ1-2; D is uncertain. Trimming removed 3 bases from V and 4 bases from J, with 12 bases in between. CDR1 and CDR2 (germline): LNHDA, SQIVND (reference sequence). This CDR3 region has 14 residues. The CDR3 sequence: CASSIPPQSYGYTF. CDR3 nucleotide sequence: TGTGCCAGTAGTATCCCCCCTCAGAGCTATGGCTACACCTTC.

The V call is TRBV28, the J call TRBJ1-2; D gene ambiguous. V lost 6 bases, J lost 4 bases, and 12 bases lay in between. CDR1 is MDHEN, CDR2 SYDVKM, per germline. The CDR3 spans 13 residues. CDR3 sequence (DNA): TGTGCCAGCAGGTCGGACGTAGGCTATGGCTACACCTTC. Amino acids: CASRSDVGYGYTF.